The 29 T cell receptor beta chains given below trace back to one sample, sequenced in a study of blood T cell repertoires in COVID-19. TCRdb keeps only in-frame clones here, not all; method: immunoSEQ multiplex PCR. The sample yields about 200,000 clones, approximately 84% seen once. What was sequenced was peripheral blood. Receptors originate from a woman aged 80 or older with acute or convalescent COVID-19.

The V gene is TRBV19, the J gene TRBJ2-3, with 9 nucleotides matching TRBD1. The CDR3 length is 16 residues. Germline trimming cut 0 bases from V and 6 bases from J; bases unmatched to any gene: 7. Germline-derived CDR1 and CDR2 are LNHDA and SQIVND (reference sequence). The CDR3 protein is CASSIDTGGAGDTQYF. DNA for the CDR3: TGTGCCAGTAGTATAGATACAGGGGGCGCAGGCGATACGCAGTATTTT.

In DNA, the CDR3 is TGCGCCAGCACCGGGGGGTCCCTAACTAGCGGCTCCTACAATGAGCAGTTCTTC. It is translated as CASTGGSLTSGSYNEQFF. The chain uses TRBV10-2 and TRBJ2-1, with 8 positions matching TRBD2. The CDR3 extends over 18 amino acids. V lost 7 bases to trimming and J lost 0 bases; unmatched junction nucleotides: 14. Germline CDR1 and CDR2: WSHSY and SAAADI.

This clone was seen only once. V usage is TRBV6-6 and J usage is TRBJ1-3; D gene ambiguous. Per germline, CDR1 MNHNY and CDR2 SVGAGI (reference sequence). There are 14 residues in the CDR3. V shed 5 bases and J shed 6 bases, with 14 bases lying between them. CDR3 protein: CASSGPEGENTIYF. The DNA of the CDR3 is TGTGCCAGCAGTGGCCCCGAGGGAGAAAACACCATATATTTT.

The CDR3 loop is CAWSQGADTQYF. The CDR3, as DNA: TGTGCCTGGAGCCAGGGGGCAGATACGCAGTATTTT. The chain joins TRBV30 to TRBJ2-3, with TRBD1 matching 7 bases. CDR1 is GTSNPN and CDR2 is SVGIG in the germline V gene (reference sequence). The CDR3 runs 12 residues. The V segment lost 3 bases and the J segment 4 bases; nucleotides outside the gene matches: 1.

The rearrangement links TRBV29-1 to TRBJ1-2; D might be TRBD1 (5 bases). The CDR3 has 15 amino acids. From germline, CDR1 is SQVTM and CDR2 ANQGSEA. Deletions cut 6 bases from V and 7 bases from J, with 24 bases between. For the CDR3, the DNA is TGCAGCGTACGACCTGAAGGGATAGGGGTACGTGGCTACACCTTC. Translating gives CSVRPEGIGVRGYTF.

This clone was seen a handful of times. The CDR3 protein is CASSWEGVLDTEAFF. DNA for the CDR3: TGTGCCAGCAGTTGGGAGGGTGTTTTGGACACTGAAGCTTTCTTT. The chain has TRBV28 and TRBJ1-1; no clear D gene. The V gene lost 4 bases and the J gene lost 3 bases, with 15 bases spanning the gap. Per germline, CDR1 MDHEN and CDR2 SYDVKM. CDR3 size: 15 residues.

This chain uses TRBV4-1 with TRBJ2-1; D unclear. CDR3 size: 15 residues. CDR1 MGHRA and CDR2 YSYEKL come from the germline V gene. Trimming pared 4 bases from V and 9 bases from J, leaving 19 bases between. The CDR3 sequence is CASSPPGQSLGEQFF. The CDR3 nucleotides read TGCGCCAGCAGCCCCCCGGGTCAGAGCTTGGGTGAGCAGTTCTTC.

CDR3 protein: CATSESRLAGGTDTQYF. CDR3 sequence (DNA): TGTGCCACCAGTGAATCCCGTTTAGCGGGGGGGACAGATACGCAGTATTTT. The chain joins TRBV24-1 to TRBJ2-3, with 11 bases matching TRBD2. The ends lost 4 bases at V and 3 bases at J; junction bases unmatched: 8. The CDR3 extends over 17 amino acids. Germline CDR1 KGHDR, CDR2 SFDVKD.

This clone appeared a single time. The chain recombines TRBV7-2 with TRBJ2-1; 9 bases are a match to TRBD2. CDR1 and CDR2 (germline): SGHTA, FQGNSA. Losses at the gene ends were 0 bases for V and 9 bases for J; bases not matched to a gene: 9. There are 16 residues in the CDR3. The CDR3 spells CASSLARRGGEVEQFF. As DNA, the CDR3 is TGTGCCAGCAGCTTAGCGAGGCGGGGGGGCGAGGTTGAGCAGTTCTTC. Together with reference TRBV7-2 and TRBJ2-1, the CDR3 gives the full variable domain: GAGVSQSPSNKVTEKGKDVELRCDPISGHTALYWYRQSLGQGLEFLIYFQGNSAPDKSGLPSDRFSAERTGGSVSTLTIQRTQQEDSAVYLCASSLARRGGEVEQFFGPGTRLTVL.

This chain links TRBV2 with TRBJ1-5; 10 bases align to TRBD1. CDR1 and CDR2 (germline): SNHLY, FYNNEI. CDR3 size: 17 residues. With V trimmed by 3 bases and J by 5 bases, 10 bases remained unmatched. The CDR3 DNA follows: TGTGCCAGCAGTGAGTTGCGGACAGGGGGGGGAGATCAGCCCCAGCATTTT. Its translation is CASSELRTGGGDQPQHF.

V usage is TRBV19 and J usage is TRBJ2-6; a weak D match, TRBD2 (7 bases). Germline loops: CDR1 LNHDA, CDR2 SQIVND (reference sequence). CDR3 size: 17 residues. V gave up 2 bases and J gave up 4 bases, with 15 bases separating them. CDR3 in amino acids: CASSIRWGGGGANVLTF. DNA for the CDR3: TGTGCCAGTAGTATAAGGTGGGGGGGCGGAGGGGCCAACGTCCTGACTTTC. Full variable domain (rest looked up from reference TRBV19 and TRBJ2-6): DGGITQSPKYLFRKEGQNVTLSCEQNLNHDAMYWYRQDPGQGLRLIYYSQIVNDFQKGDIAEGYSVSREKKESFPLTVTSAQKNPTAFYLCASSIRWGGGGANVLTFGAGSRLTVL.

The genes are TRBV7-2 and TRBJ1-3; D remains ambiguous. The CDR3 contains 15 residues. Per the germline V gene, CDR1 is SGHTA and CDR2 is FQGNSA. V gave up 3 bases and J gave up 0 bases, with 9 bases separating them. The CDR3 nucleotides are TGTGCCAGCAGCTTGGTCGGGAACTCTGGAAACACCATATATTTT. Protein sequence: CASSLVGNSGNTIYF.

The V and J genes are TRBV11-2 and TRBJ1-1, with D possibly being TRBD1 (6 bases). Trimming stripped 0 bases from V and 4 bases from J, with 12 bases between. This CDR3 has 15 amino acids. The germline gives CDR1 SGHAT, CDR2 FQNNGV. The CDR3 DNA reads as TGTGCCAGCAGCTTAGATTCGGGGGGCGGCACTGAAGCTTTCTTT. As protein: CASSLDSGGGTEAFF.

The count of this clone is one. The V call is TRBV24-1, the J call TRBJ2-7; the D is unclear. The CDR3 is made up of 13 amino acids. V was trimmed by 4 bases and J by 0 bases, leaving 6 bases between them. Germline lookup yields CDR1 KGHDR and CDR2 SFDVKD. The CDR3 nucleotides read TGTGCCACCAGTGACCCTGTCTCCTACGAGCAGTACTTC. This translates into CATSDPVSYEQYF.

V and J are TRBV5-4 and TRBJ2-1, with a weak D call TRBD2 (5 bases). Trimming shortened V by 4 bases and J by 9 bases, and 23 bases separated the two germline ends. In germline, CDR1 is SGHNT, CDR2 YYREEE (reference sequence). The CDR3 has 16 amino acids. CDR3 in amino acids: CASSRGPGYEEAEQFF. In nucleotides, the CDR3 is TGTGCCAGCAGCCGCGGTCCAGGATATGAGGAGGCTGAGCAGTTCTTC.

V and J are TRBV5-1 and TRBJ2-5, with D perhaps matching TRBD2 (7 bases). V lost 4 bases to trimming and J lost 5 bases, with 18 bases between them. The CDR3 runs 15 residues. Looked up from germline, CDR1 is SGHRS and CDR2 is YFSETQ. This CDR3 reads CASSPGGRDWETQYF. The CDR3 DNA reads TGCGCCAGCAGCCCCGGGGGGCGGGATTGGGAGACCCAGTACTTC.

The gene calls are TRBV11-2 and TRBJ2-7; a weak D match, TRBD2 (5 bases). V dropped 4 bases and J dropped 4 bases, with 11 bases sitting between them. Germline V gene sequence: CDR1 SGHAT, CDR2 FQNNGV. This CDR3 spans 13 amino acids. CDR3 DNA sequence: TGTGCCAGCAGCTCCGGGGTGGGGTACGAGCAGTACTTC. It translates to CASSSGVGYEQYF.

The chain links TRBV7-2 to TRBJ2-1, with 12 bases lining up with TRBD2. Germline-derived CDR1 and CDR2 are SGHTA and FQGNSA. Trimming took 6 bases from V and 0 from J; bases not matched to a gene: 12. The CDR3 has 19 amino acids. The CDR3 is CASRQTSGGSQASYNEQFF. The CDR3 DNA reads as TGTGCCAGCAGACAAACTAGCGGGGGGTCCCAAGCCTCCTACAATGAGCAGTTCTTC. Drawing the rest from reference TRBV7-2 and TRBJ2-1, the complete variable domain is GAGVSQSPSNKVTEKGKDVELRCDPISGHTALYWYRQSLGQGLEFLIYFQGNSAPDKSGLPSDRFSAERTGGSVSTLTIQRTQQEDSAVYLCASRQTSGGSQASYNEQFFGPGTRLTVL.

This clone has only one observation. CDR3 sequence: CASGSGRASETQYF. The CDR3 nucleotides read TGTGCCAGCGGCAGCGGGAGGGCCAGCGAGACCCAGTACTTC. This chain links TRBV7-2 with TRBJ2-5, with 10 bases identical to TRBD2. There are 14 residues in the CDR3. Germline V CDR1 and CDR2: SGHTA, FQGNSA. The ends lost 8 bases at V and 5 bases at J; junction bases unmatched: 8.

The chain employs TRBV27 and TRBJ2-1, with 9 positions matching TRBD1. CDR1 is MNHEY and CDR2 is SMNVEV in the germline V gene (reference sequence). Trimming cost V 3 bases and J 14 bases; bases outside gene matches: 8. CDR3 length: 13 residues. CDR3 residues: CASSFSSGQGKFF. CDR3 nucleotides: TGTGCCAGCAGTTTCTCATCCGGACAGGGGAAGTTCTTC.

A word on this clone: A read error may account for a junction end that differs from germline. The genes are TRBV28 and TRBJ2-7; D is unresolved. The CDR3 extends over 12 amino acids. Germline V gene sequence: CDR1 MDHEN, CDR2 SYDVKM. CDR3 nucleotides: TGTGCCAGCAGTCTCACCCGGTACGGGCAGTACTTC. Amino acid sequence: CASSLTRYGQYF.

The genes are TRBV19 and TRBJ2-2; a weak D match, TRBD1 (6 bases). The CDR3 length is 15 residues. Germline values: CDR1 LNHDA, CDR2 SQIVND (reference sequence). Trimming left V 5 bases short and J 0 bases short, with 10 bases between. The CDR3 loop is CASSPQGTNTGELFF. CDR3 nucleotide sequence: TGTGCCAGTAGTCCACAGGGTACGAACACCGGGGAGCTGTTTTTT.

The chain is built from TRBV18 and TRBJ1-1, with 12 bases lining up with TRBD1. Germline assignment: CDR1 KGHSH and CDR2 LQKENI. The V gene end was trimmed by 6 bases and the J gene end by 1 base; junction bases not matched to a gene: 6. The CDR3 spans 16 residues. CDR3 sequence (DNA): TGTGCCAGCTCCGAAGGGACAGGGGGCACGAACACTGAAGCTTTCTTT. This translates into CASSEGTGGTNTEAFF.

V usage is TRBV19 and J usage is TRBJ1-6; no clear D. Germline assignment: CDR1 LNHDA and CDR2 SQIVND (reference sequence). The length of the CDR3 is 15 residues. The V and J ends lost 4 bases and 4 bases respectively, with 11 bases between them. CDR3 DNA sequence: TGTGCCAGTAGTACCACGGGTGTATATAATTCACCCCTCCACTTT. Encoded protein: CASSTTGVYNSPLHF. Drawing the rest from reference TRBV19 and TRBJ1-6, the complete variable domain is DGGITQSPKYLFRKEGQNVTLSCEQNLNHDAMYWYRQDPGQGLRLIYYSQIVNDFQKGDIAEGYSVSREKKESFPLTVTSAQKNPTAFYLCASSTTGVYNSPLHFGNGTRLTVT.

This clone was seen only once. The chain is built from TRBV5-6 and TRBJ1-1; 11 positions match TRBD1. Germline CDR1 reads SGHDT; CDR2 reads YYEEEE. The CDR3 has 14 amino acids. The V and J ends lost 4 bases and 1 base, in that order; junction bases with no gene match: 0. In DNA form, the CDR3 reads TGTGCCAGCAGCGGGACAGGGGGGAACACTGAAGCTTTCTTT. Its translation: CASSGTGGNTEAFF.

This clone was counted between two and nine times. This chain links TRBV7-9 with TRBJ2-7; perhaps TRBD2 as D (5 bases). The germline V gene encodes CDR1 SEHNR and CDR2 FQNEAQ (reference sequence). The germline V and J ends were trimmed by 5 bases and 6 bases, with 17 bases remaining between them. CDR3 size: 14 residues. The CDR3 DNA reads as TGTGCCAGCAGCCCCGCCAGGTTAGGAGGCGAGCAGTACTTC. It encodes CASSPARLGGEQYF.

The chain joins TRBV5-1 to TRBJ1-1; D not certain. Germline CDR1 SGHRS, CDR2 YFSETQ. Trimming removed 1 base from V and 1 base from J, with 11 bases in between. The CDR3 is 15 residues long. CDR3 in DNA: TGCGCCAGCAGCTTGCCAGCGCCGGGGAACACTGAAGCTTTCTTT. Translated, it gives CASSLPAPGNTEAFF.

The CDR3 DNA sequence: TGTGCCAGCAGCAAAGTCTGGACAGGGCTAACCTACGAGCAGTACTTC. Protein product: CASSKVWTGLTYEQYF. The chain employs TRBV21-1 and TRBJ2-7; TRBD1 is the table's D call and was not checked against the DNA. TRBV21-1 is a pseudogene locus. The CDR3 runs 16 residues.

V usage is TRBV7-8 and J usage is TRBJ2-1; possible D gene TRBD2, 7 bases. This CDR3 is 14 amino acids long. Germline lookup yields CDR1 SGHVS and CDR2 FQNEAQ. Trimming took off 4 bases at V and 7 bases at J, with 14 bases between the two ends. The chain's CDR3 is CASSSGGQMNEQFF. The CDR3 nucleotides are TGTGCCAGCAGCTCCGGGGGGCAGATGAATGAGCAGTTCTTC.